This T cell receptor beta chain originates from a study of OX40 agonist ivuxolimab in advanced cancers. This CDR3 contains 15 residues. The junction had 7 bases not matched to a gene; V was cut back by 8 bases and J by 2 bases. Germline CDR1 MDHEN, CDR2 SYDVKM. TCRdb's copy holds only in-frame clones and misses some; the assay was immunoSEQ multiplex PCR. The table has tens of thousands of clones, around four fifths seen once. The count of this clone is one. This chain joins TRBV28 and TRBJ1-5; 9 bases match TRBD1. This receptor was identified in an adult with an advanced solid tumor such as melanoma, head and neck, liver or kidney cancer. This material consisted of CD4+ or CD8+ T cells sorted from blood, taken in a trial of the OX40 agonist ivuxolimab. The DNA for the CDR3 is TGTGCCAGCCGAACAGGGGGCGAAGGCAATCAGCCCCAGCATTTT. Protein: CASRTGGEGNQPQHF.